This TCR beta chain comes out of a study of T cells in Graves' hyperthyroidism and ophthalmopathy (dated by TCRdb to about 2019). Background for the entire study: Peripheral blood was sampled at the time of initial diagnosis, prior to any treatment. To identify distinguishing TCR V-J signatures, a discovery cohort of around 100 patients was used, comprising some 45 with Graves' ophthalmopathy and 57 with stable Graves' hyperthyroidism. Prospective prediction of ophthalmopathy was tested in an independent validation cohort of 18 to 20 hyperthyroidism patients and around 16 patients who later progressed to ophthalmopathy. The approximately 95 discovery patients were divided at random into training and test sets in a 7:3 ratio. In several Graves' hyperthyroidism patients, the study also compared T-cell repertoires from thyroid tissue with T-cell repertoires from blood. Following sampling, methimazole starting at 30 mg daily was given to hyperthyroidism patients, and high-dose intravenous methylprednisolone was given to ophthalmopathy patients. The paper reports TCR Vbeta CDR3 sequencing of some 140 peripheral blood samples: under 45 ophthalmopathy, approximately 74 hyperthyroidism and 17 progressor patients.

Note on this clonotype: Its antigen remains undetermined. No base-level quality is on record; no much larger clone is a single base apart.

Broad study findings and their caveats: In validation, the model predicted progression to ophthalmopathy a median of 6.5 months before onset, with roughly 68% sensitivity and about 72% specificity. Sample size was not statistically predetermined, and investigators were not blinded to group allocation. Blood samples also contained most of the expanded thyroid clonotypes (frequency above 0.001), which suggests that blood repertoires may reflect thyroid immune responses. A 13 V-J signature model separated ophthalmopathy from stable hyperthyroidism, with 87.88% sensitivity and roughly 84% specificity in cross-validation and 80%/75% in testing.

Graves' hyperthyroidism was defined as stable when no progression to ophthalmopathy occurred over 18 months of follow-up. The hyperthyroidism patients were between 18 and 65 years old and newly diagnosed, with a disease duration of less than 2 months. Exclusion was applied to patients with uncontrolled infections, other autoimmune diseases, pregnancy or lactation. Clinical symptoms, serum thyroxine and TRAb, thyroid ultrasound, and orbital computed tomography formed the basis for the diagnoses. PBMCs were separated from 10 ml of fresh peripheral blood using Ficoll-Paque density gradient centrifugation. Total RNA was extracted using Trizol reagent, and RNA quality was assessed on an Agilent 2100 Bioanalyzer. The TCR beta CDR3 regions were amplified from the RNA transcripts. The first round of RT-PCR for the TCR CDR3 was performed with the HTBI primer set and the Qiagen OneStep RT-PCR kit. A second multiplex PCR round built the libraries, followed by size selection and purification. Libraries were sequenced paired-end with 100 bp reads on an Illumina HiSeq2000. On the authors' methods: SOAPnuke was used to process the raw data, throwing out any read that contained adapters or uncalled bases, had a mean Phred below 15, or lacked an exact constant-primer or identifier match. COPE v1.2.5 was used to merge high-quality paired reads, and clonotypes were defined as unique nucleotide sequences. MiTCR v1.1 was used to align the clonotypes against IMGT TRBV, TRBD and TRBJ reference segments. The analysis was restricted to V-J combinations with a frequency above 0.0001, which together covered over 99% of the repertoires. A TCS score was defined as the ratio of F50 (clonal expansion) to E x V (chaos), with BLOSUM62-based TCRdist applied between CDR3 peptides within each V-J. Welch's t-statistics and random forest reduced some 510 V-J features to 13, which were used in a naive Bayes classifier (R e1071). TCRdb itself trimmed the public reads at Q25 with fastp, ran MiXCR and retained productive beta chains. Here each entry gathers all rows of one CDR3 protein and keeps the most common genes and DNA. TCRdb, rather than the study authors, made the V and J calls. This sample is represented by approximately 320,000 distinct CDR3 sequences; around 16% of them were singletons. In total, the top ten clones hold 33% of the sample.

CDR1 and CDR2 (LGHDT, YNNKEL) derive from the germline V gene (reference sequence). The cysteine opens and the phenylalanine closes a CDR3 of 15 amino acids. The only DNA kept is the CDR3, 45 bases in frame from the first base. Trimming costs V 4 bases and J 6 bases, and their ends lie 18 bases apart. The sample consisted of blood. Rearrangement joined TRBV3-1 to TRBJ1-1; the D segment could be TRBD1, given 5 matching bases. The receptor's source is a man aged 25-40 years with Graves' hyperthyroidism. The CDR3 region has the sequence CASSPTADFAPEAFF. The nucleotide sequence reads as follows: TGTGCCAGCAGCCCGACAGCGGATTTCGCTCCTGAAGCTTTCTTT.